The present entry profiles one TCR beta chain with its context. Its binding antigen is unknown. No quality values exist for individual bases; no much larger clone is one base distant. The immunoSEQ Assay, a bias-controlled multiplex PCR, was used to amplify TCRbeta CDR3 regions from genomic DNA. The source study handled its data this way. Nucleated cell counts per sample were estimated from amplification of reference gene primers within the assay. To quantify the absolute abundance of each unique TCRbeta CDR3 rearrangement, sequence reads were collapsed and filtered. For each sample, productive Simpson clonality was calculated as the square root of Simpson's diversity index over productive rearrangements. This is the immuneACCESS table as TCRdb keeps it, with only in-frame sequences that have V and J called. A part of the clones is gone; compared with another copy, unresolved V genes explain less than half, and the rest is unexplained. That table is the source of V, J and clone size, and D and trimming were worked out from the DNA. The sample table shows hundreds of thousands of clones, and around 88% are seen once. 8% to 10% of the sample is held by the ten biggest clonotypes.

The trim is 8 bases for V and 2 bases for J, with a gap of 13 bases between the germline ends. From a lookup of the germline V gene (reference sequence), CDR1 and CDR2 are MNHNY and SVGAGI. The CDR3 runs 14 residues from the cysteine to the phenylalanine. Here the CDR3 DNA is all that survives: 42 bases in frame from base 1. This sample is drawn from a study of blood T cell repertoires in COVID-19 (dated by TCRdb to 2018 to 2021). Notes on the research overall: Samples covering the acute and convalescent phases of COVID-19 were provided by collaborators in the United States, Italy and Spain. The samples were drawn from the first 160 participants of the ongoing ImmuneRACE study and from 950 to 1,500 subjects provided by 6 global collaborators. Deeply sampled blood TCRbeta repertoires from subjects exposed to, actively infected with, or recovered from COVID-19 were included in the dataset. The repertoires were released in a freely available public database intended as a resource for research on the immune response to SARS-CoV-2. Where HLA class I and class II types were available, the types were taken from metadata supplied by the sample provider, not from assay-based typing. The material from the prospective study consisted of cDNA or gDNA derived from T cells, B-cell-depleted T cells, or PBMCs. A de-identified subject ID, COVID-19 status, age in years and sex were almost always included in the sample metadata. The study at large found these results: Clinical and demographic metadata were provided uncurated, with the amount varying by source and participant.

In the prospective study, participants were about 18 to 100 years old, resided in about two dozen geographic areas of the United States, and were enrolled through a virtual design. Cohort assignment in the prospective study relied on participant-reported clinical history from a screening survey and a study questionnaire. ImmuneRACE Cohort 3 recovered participants were defined by two consecutive negative NP/OP PCR tests, healthcare professional clearance, or symptom resolution. Each participant in the prospective study had whole blood, serum and a nasopharyngeal or oropharyngeal swab collected by mobile phlebotomists. Additional blood draws and questionnaires over an approximately 2-month period could optionally be provided by prospective study participants. Before DNA extraction, prospective study blood samples were shipped either frozen or at room temperature.

Recombination linked TRBV6-6 to TRBJ2-4; TRBD2 might be the D gene, on 5 matching bases. Sample: PBMCs or T cells enriched from blood (not recorded which). The clonotype originates from a middle-aged man who had recovered from COVID-19. The sequenced DNA is TGTGCCAGCGGCCTTCCGGGAACCAAAAACATTCAGTACTTC. It specifies CASGLPGTKNIQYF.